This TCR beta chain was captured by sequencing in a study of blood T cell repertoires in COVID-19. The wider study: PBMCs, B-cell-depleted T cells, or T cells provided the cDNA or gDNA that made up the material.

With 7 bases removed from V and 4 bases from J, the gap between germline ends came to 17 bases. The CDR3 length is 14 residues. Participants spanned ages about 18 to 100 years and resided in about two dozen US areas. Donors of Cohort 3 who recovered were those that had two negative PCRs, clearance, or symptom resolution. Measured with immunoSEQ multiplex PCR; TCRdb has only the in-frame clones, and not every one. The table has roughly 180,000 clones, about four fifths seen once; the top ten hold 8% to 13%. Sequenced material: PBMCs or T cells enriched from blood (not recorded which). The clonotype comes from a man in his forties or fifties who had recovered from COVID-19. V usage is TRBV23-1 and J usage is TRBJ2-7, with D perhaps TRBD2 (6 bases). TRBV23-1 is designated an ORF whose function remains uncertain. The CDR3 protein is CASTFIGSEYEQYF. DNA for the CDR3: TGCGCCAGCACCTTTATCGGGAGCGAGTACGAGCAGTACTTC.